This T cell receptor beta chain appears in the sequencing data of a study of blood T cells in healthy people across ages. Study-level findings and limits: A roughly linear fall in TCR beta diversity per million T cells was seen with increasing age.

Using a J-beta primer mix together with a sample-barcoded 5' primer, a second PCR was run for roughly 7 to 11 cycles. Through a template-switch adaptor with 12 random nucleotides, each cDNA molecule received a tag. Every sample gave at least 2.5 million paired-end reads containing CDR3. From the 5' RACE reads, TCRdb called clonotypes with MiXCR, one entry per CDR3 protein. The repertoire holds 790,000 or so distinct CDR3 sequences, with roughly 56% as singletons. Trimming removed 2 bases at V and 5 bases at J, with 14 bases between. The CDR3 is 15 residues long. The germline CDR1 and CDR2 sequences are LGHDT and YNNKEL (reference sequence). A note on this clonotype: Its antigen is as yet unknown.

The V call is TRBV3-1, the J call TRBJ2-3; D possibly matches TRBD1 or TRBD2 (5 bases each). This TCR came from a man between 40 and 49 years old in good health. The material sequenced was blood. CDR3 coding DNA: TGTGCCAGCAGCCAAAGCTCCACGGGACGAGATACGCAGTATTTT. This sequence encodes CASSQSSTGRDTQYF.